Described below is a single T cell receptor beta chain sequence and its context. The multiple sclerosis controls were treatment-naive patients affected by stable or active relapsing-remitting disease. Random hexamers were used to reverse transcribe 0.5 to 1 ug of RNA. With immunoSEQ multiplex PCR, TCR beta CDR3 was amplified across 54 Vbeta and 13 Jbeta. TCRdb re-called the immunoSEQ multiplex PCR reads with MiXCR, one entry per CDR3 protein. The sample lists over 130,000 distinct CDR3 sequences, roughly 96% seen once, with 0.11% in the top ten. This CDR3 comprises 17 residues. Trimming left V 6 bases short and J 6 bases short, with 28 bases between. CDR1 is DFQATT, CDR2 SNEGSKA, per germline (reference sequence). This specimen belongs to a study of CD8 T cells in Susac syndrome.

This clonotype was sampled from a human donor with multiple sclerosis. The sample comprised CD4+ T cells from PBMCs. J is TRBJ2-3 and V is TRBV20-1; maybe TRBD2 (6 bases). The CDR3 spells CSAHPGLGGSDLDTQYF. The DNA for the CDR3 is TGCAGTGCCCACCCGGGACTCGGCGGTTCGGATTTGGATACGCAGTATTTT.